The 31 T cell receptor beta chains below come from one sample, sequenced in a study of shared clonotypes between healthy human individuals. Using immunoSEQ multiplex PCR, the repertoire was profiled, and TCRdb retains in-frame clones only, with some absent. The sample gives about 1.5 million clones, approximately 97% of which show up once; approximately 1% is in the top ten. Sequencing was carried out using naive CD4+ T cells sorted from blood. Subset: CD45RA+ positively selected. The receptors originated from a man younger than 40 in good health.

The chain is built from TRBV2 and TRBJ2-1, with D unclear. The CDR3 runs to 11 residues. The V gene lost 8 bases and the J gene lost 3 bases, with 5 bases spanning the gap. Germline loops: CDR1 SNHLY, CDR2 FYNNEI. The CDR3 loop is CASYDYNEQFF. The CDR3 nucleotides read TGTGCCAGCTACGACTACAATGAGCAGTTCTTC.

The gene calls are TRBV28 and TRBJ1-1, with D possibly TRBD1 on 5 matching bases. CDR1 and CDR2 (germline): MDHEN, SYDVKM. The CDR3 is 18 amino acids. Between the trimmed V and J ends, which lost 3 bases and 0 bases, there was a span of 20 bases. The CDR3 sequence: CASSLGGVFGIVNTEAFF. The CDR3 DNA reads TGTGCCAGCAGTTTGGGGGGTGTTTTTGGCATCGTGAACACTGAAGCTTTCTTT.

This clone was counted a single time. V gene TRBV5-4 combines with J gene TRBJ2-7, with 11 bases lining up with TRBD1. V dropped 4 bases and J dropped 4; count of bases not matched to a gene: 4. Per the germline V gene, CDR1 is SGHNT and CDR2 is YYREEE (reference sequence). The CDR3 length is 14 residues. CDR3 in amino acids: CASSRRDRGYEQYF. The CDR3 DNA reads as TGTGCCAGCAGCCGCCGGGACAGGGGGTACGAGCAGTACTTC.

Concerning this clone itself: Other DNA variants within this sample encode the same CDR3. J is TRBJ2-7 and V is TRBV28; D not resolved. The CDR3 contains 13 residues. V was pared by 6 bases and J by 0 bases, with 9 bases between. Germline loops: CDR1 MDHEN, CDR2 SYDVKM. DNA of the CDR3: TGTGCCAGCAGGGGCACCCCCTCCTACGAGCAGTACTTC. Encoded protein: CASRGTPSYEQYF.

The chain joins TRBV5-1 to TRBJ1-2; TRBD1 matches 8 bases. CDR3 length: 15 residues. CDR1 SGHRS and CDR2 YFSETQ come from the germline V gene. V shed 0 bases and J 7 bases; nucleotides not matched to a gene: 8. CDR3 in amino acids: CASSLGRQGAAGYTF. The CDR3 region has the DNA TGCGCCAGCAGCTTGGGAAGGCAGGGGGCAGCTGGCTACACCTTC.

The V call is TRBV25-1, the J call TRBJ1-5; 7 nucleotides agree with TRBD1. Germline V gene sequence: CDR1 MGHDK, CDR2 SYGVNS. The junction had 7 bases not matched to a gene; V was cut back by 5 bases and J by 0 bases. The CDR3 is made up of 16 amino acids. The CDR3 is CASSSTGTASNQPQHF. The CDR3 DNA reads as TGTGCCAGCAGTTCAACCGGGACAGCTAGCAATCAGCCCCAGCATTTT.

This chain links TRBV27 with TRBJ2-7, with 11 bases fitting TRBD2. CDR3 size: 15 residues. V lost 6 bases to trimming and J lost 5 bases; unmatched junction nucleotides: 9. Germline assignment: CDR1 MNHEY and CDR2 SMNVEV (reference sequence). In DNA form, the CDR3 reads TGTGCCAGCAGGCTAACACTAGCGGGAGTCGACGAGCAGTACTTC. Protein sequence: CASRLTLAGVDEQYF.

This chain links TRBV28 with TRBJ2-4, with 12 bases identical to TRBD2. V shed 1 base and J 2 bases; nucleotides not matched to a gene: 15. Germline-derived CDR1 and CDR2 are MDHEN and SYDVKM. This CDR3 comprises 21 residues. The CDR3 region is CASSLFPRTSGKLLSKNIQYF. CDR3 DNA sequence: TGTGCCAGCAGTTTATTTCCACGGACTAGCGGGAAATTATTATCCAAAAACATTCAGTACTTC.

The chain uses TRBV29-1 and TRBJ1-1; unclear D gene. The V end was cut by 0 bases, the J end by 1 base, with 6 bases between. CDR1 is SQVTM, CDR2 ANQGSEA, per germline. The CDR3 spans 13 residues. As DNA, the CDR3 is TGCAGCGTTGAAGAGGCAGAGAACACTGAAGCTTTCTTT. Translating gives CSVEEAENTEAFF.

The chain combines TRBV2 with TRBJ2-1, with TRBD2 matching over 7 bases. The length of the CDR3 is 16 residues. Looked up from germline, CDR1 is SNHLY and CDR2 is FYNNEI. The junction had 15 bases not matched to a gene; V was cut back by 6 bases and J by 7 bases. The CDR3 region has the DNA TGTGCCAGCAGACCTAGGGAGGGCCTCGGAAGAAATGAGCAGTTCTTC. The encoded protein is CASRPREGLGRNEQFF.

V is TRBV6-1 and J is TRBJ1-2; no reliable D call. Germline CDR1 is MNHNS and CDR2 is SASEGT. The CDR3 covers 15 residues. Deletions cut 3 bases from V and 4 bases from J, with 15 bases between. In DNA form, the CDR3 reads TGTGCCAGCAGTGAGGGAGCCTTGGCCCTCTATGGCTACACCTTC. Protein: CASSEGALALYGYTF.

This chain connects TRBV5-4 to TRBJ2-7, with 8 positions matching TRBD1. Germline CDR1 is SGHNT and CDR2 is YYREEE (reference sequence). The J segment lost 1 base and the V segment lost 4 bases, leaving 4 bases of the junction unmatched. The CDR3 is made up of 14 amino acids. The CDR3 here is CASSQGQVSYEQYF. CDR3 nucleotide sequence: TGTGCCAGCAGCCAGGGACAGGTTTCCTACGAGCAGTACTTC.

V usage is TRBV11-2 and J usage is TRBJ2-5; 8 bases line up with TRBD1. This CDR3 spans 15 amino acids. The J segment lost 3 bases and the V segment lost 5 bases, leaving 8 bases of the junction unmatched. Germline CDR1 is SGHAT and CDR2 is FQNNGV. The CDR3 coding sequence is TGTGCCAGCAGCGCACACAGGGGGTGGAAAGAGACCCAGTACTTC. Its protein product is CASSAHRGWKETQYF.

The rearrangement uses TRBV10-2 and TRBJ1-1; D unresolved. V lost 3 bases, J lost 4 bases, and 15 bases lay in between. Germline CDR1 WSHSY, CDR2 SAAADI. The CDR3 runs 15 residues. For the CDR3, the DNA is TGCGCCAGCAGTGACAGGCGGCGGGTTGGCACTGAAGCTTTCTTT. Translated, it gives CASSDRRRVGTEAFF.

In DNA, the CDR3 is TGTGCCAGCAGCACTAGTGGGAGGGCCAAAAACATTCAGTACTTC. This encodes CASSTSGRAKNIQYF. V gene TRBV11-2 combines with J gene TRBJ2-4, with TRBD2 as a possible D gene (6 bases). Per the germline V gene, CDR1 is SGHAT and CDR2 is FQNNGV. CDR3 size: 15 residues. The V gene lost 5 bases and the J gene lost 1 base, with 12 bases spanning the gap.

The chain links TRBV1 to TRBJ2-5; the table's D call, TRBD1, has no DNA check behind it. TRBV1 is given as a pseudogene. CDR3 length: 13 residues. The CDR3 is CTSRPGQGLTQYF. The CDR3, as DNA: TGCACCAGCAGACCGGGACAGGGTTTGACCCAGTACTTC.

The CDR3 loop is CASSVFGSAGGVDYEQYF. The CDR3 DNA reads as TGTGCCAGCAGCGTATTTGGGTCCGCAGGGGGCGTTGACTACGAGCAGTACTTC. V usage is TRBV9 and J usage is TRBJ2-7, with TRBD1 identical over 8 bases. In germline, CDR1 is SGDLS, CDR2 YYNGEE. V shed 1 base and J 3 bases; nucleotides not matched to a gene: 15. This CDR3 spans 18 amino acids.

This chain links TRBV27 with TRBJ1-2; D is unclear. The CDR3 has 14 amino acids. Trimming pared 0 bases from V and 2 bases from J, leaving 7 bases between. Germline V gene data show CDR1 as MNHEY and CDR2 as SMNVEV (reference sequence). Here the CDR3 reads CASSLSAENYGYTF. CDR3 bases: TGTGCCAGCAGTTTATCGGCAGAAAACTATGGCTACACCTTC.

This clone has just one count. The sample carries other DNA sequences with the same CDR3. This chain joins TRBV29-1 and TRBJ2-7; TRBD1 matches at 7 bases. Germline CDR1 is SQVTM and CDR2 is ANQGSEA. The CDR3 sequence is 12 residues long. V was pared by 7 bases and J by 2 bases, with 5 bases of the junction left unmatched. The CDR3 sequence is CSGRDRAYEQYF. As DNA, the CDR3 is TGCAGCGGCCGGGACAGAGCCTACGAGCAGTACTTC.

The chain carries TRBV7-2 and TRBJ2-1; no clear D gene. The CDR3 spans 16 residues. V gave up 0 bases and J gave up 0 bases, with 9 bases separating them. Germline CDR1 is SGHTA and CDR2 is FQGNSA. DNA for the CDR3: TGTGCCAGCAGCTTAGCGCTACCGATCTCCTACAATGAGCAGTTCTTC. This codes for CASSLALPISYNEQFF.

CDR3 bases: TGTGCCAGCTCACGACAGGACACAGATACGCAGTATTTT. Its protein is CASSRQDTDTQYF. The gene calls are TRBV18 and TRBJ2-3, with D possibly matching TRBD1 (6 bases). CDR3 length equals 13 residues. Germline V gene lookup returns CDR1 KGHSH and CDR2 LQKENI. V was clipped by 4 bases and J by 2 bases, with 7 bases between them. The complete variable domain, with remaining parts taken from reference TRBV18 and TRBJ2-3, reads NAGVMQNPRHLVRRRGQEARLRCSPMKGHSHVYWYRQLPEEGLKFMVYLQKENIIDESGMPKERFSAEFPKEGPSILRIQQVVRGDSAAYFCASSRQDTDTQYFGPGTRLTVL.

The chain joins TRBV7-3 to TRBJ2-3, with 8 nucleotides matching TRBD2. Germline V CDR1 and CDR2: SGHTA, FQGTGA. J was trimmed by 10 bases and V by 5 bases; bases with no gene match: 14. This CDR3 has 15 residues. The CDR3 loop is CASSPIAGTIRAQYF. The CDR3 region has the DNA TGTGCCAGCAGCCCAATAGCGGGAACCATAAGGGCGCAGTATTTT. The full variable domain, with the rest looked up from reference TRBV7-3 and TRBJ2-3, is GAGVSQTPSNKVTEKGKYVELRCDPISGHTALYWYRQSLGQGPEFLIYFQGTGAADDSGLPNDRFFAVRPEGSVSTLKIQRTERGDSAVYLCASSPIAGTIRAQYFGPGTRLTVL.

Regarding this clone: A read error may account for a junction end that differs from germline. The rearrangement joins TRBV7-7 to TRBJ1-5; D might be TRBD1 (6 bases). The CDR3 extends over 13 amino acids. Per the germline V gene, CDR1 is SSHAT and CDR2 is FNYEAQ (reference sequence). CDR3 sequence: CASSSDRGQPQHF. The CDR3 DNA is TGTGCTAGCAGCTCGGACAGAGGACAGCCCCAGCATTTT.

The V gene is TRBV7-2, the J gene TRBJ1-5, with D tentatively TRBD1 (5 bases). Between the trimmed V and J ends, which lost 8 bases and 1 base, there was a span of 9 bases. Germline loops: CDR1 SGHTA, CDR2 FQGNSA. The CDR3 consists of 13 residues. Written as DNA, the CDR3 is TGTGCCAGCGGGGAGGGGAGCAATCAGCCCCAGCATTTT. Translated, it gives CASGEGSNQPQHF.

The chain links TRBV7-9 to TRBJ1-4; D is unclear. The CDR3 consists of 12 residues. The V end lost 7 bases, the J end lost 8 bases, and 11 bases lay between the germline ends. Germline assignment: CDR1 SEHNR and CDR2 FQNEAQ (reference sequence). The CDR3 sequence: CASTWAGEKLFF. The CDR3 nucleotides read TGTGCCAGCACCTGGGCCGGGGAAAAACTGTTTTTT.

The sample holds one count of this clone. The chain has TRBV9 and TRBJ2-1, with D perhaps TRBD2 (5 bases). This CDR3 comprises 15 residues. V lost 0 bases and J 7 bases, leaving 14 bases between the germline ends. CDR1 and CDR2 from the germline V gene are SGDLS and YYNGEE. The CDR3 is CASSVVSGPGNEQFF. The CDR3 DNA reads as TGTGCCAGCAGCGTAGTAAGCGGACCCGGGAATGAGCAGTTCTTC.

This clone was seen a handful of times. As DNA, the CDR3 is TGTGCCAGTAGTATCCGCCCGGGGGGCGAGCAGTACTTC. Translation gives CASSIRPGGEQYF. The chain joins TRBV19 to TRBJ2-7; 7 bases match TRBD2. The CDR3 contains 13 residues. V trimming: 3 bases; J trimming: 6 bases; junction bases outside the gene matches: 5. Germline lookup yields CDR1 LNHDA and CDR2 SQIVND (reference sequence).

This clone was seen a single time. The genes are TRBV28 and TRBJ2-7; 8 nucleotides line up with TRBD2. V lost 4 bases, J lost 1 base, and 6 bases stayed unmatched. In germline, CDR1 is MDHEN, CDR2 SYDVKM. The CDR3 has 15 amino acids. The CDR3 bases are TGTGCCAGCAGTTATGCGCGGGAGGCGTCCTACGAGCAGTACTTC. Protein sequence: CASSYAREASYEQYF. Supplemented by reference TRBV28 and TRBJ2-7, the full variable domain reads DVKVTQSSRYLVKRTGEKVFLECVQDMDHENMFWYRQDPGLGLRLIYFSYDVKMKEKGDIPEGYSVSREKKERFSLILESASTNQTSMYLCASSYAREASYEQYFGPGTRLTVT.

The genes are TRBV19 and TRBJ2-1, with D perhaps matching TRBD1 (5 bases). CDR1 and CDR2 from the germline V gene are LNHDA and SQIVND (reference sequence). Trimming left V 1 base short and J 3 bases short, with 10 bases between. The CDR3 runs 15 residues. The CDR3 sequence is CASSIVQGIYNEQFF. In nucleotides, the CDR3 is TGTGCCAGTAGTATAGTTCAGGGTATCTACAATGAGCAGTTCTTC.

The V and J genes are TRBV29-1 and TRBJ2-5, with TRBD1 identical over 7 bases. The CDR3 runs to 14 residues. Germline values: CDR1 SQVTM, CDR2 ANQGSEA. Trimming cost V 4 bases and J 0 bases; bases outside gene matches: 5. CDR3 residues: CSVGPGGNQETQYF. The CDR3 DNA sequence: TGCAGCGTTGGGCCAGGGGGAAACCAAGAGACCCAGTACTTC.

This clone was picked up one time. The sample has other DNA sequences that encode this CDR3 too. The chain joins TRBV11-2 to TRBJ2-1; 9 bases line up with TRBD2. From germline, CDR1 is SGHAT and CDR2 FQNNGV. This CDR3 is built from 15 residues. V lost 1 base and J lost 4; bases outside the gene matches: 2. DNA for the CDR3: TGTGCCAGCAGCTTAGCTAGCGGGACTTACAATGAGCAGTTCTTC. Translation gives CASSLASGTYNEQFF.